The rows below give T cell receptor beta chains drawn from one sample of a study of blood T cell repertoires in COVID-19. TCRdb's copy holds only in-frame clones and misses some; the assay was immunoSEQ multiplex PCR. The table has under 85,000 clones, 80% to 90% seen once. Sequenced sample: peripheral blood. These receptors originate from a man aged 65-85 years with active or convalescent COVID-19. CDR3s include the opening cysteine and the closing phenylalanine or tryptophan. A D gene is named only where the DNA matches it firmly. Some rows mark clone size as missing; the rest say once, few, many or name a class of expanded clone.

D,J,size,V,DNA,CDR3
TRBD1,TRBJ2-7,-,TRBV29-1,TGCAGCGGGAGGACAGGGTCCTACGAGCAGTACTTC,CSGRTGSYEQYF
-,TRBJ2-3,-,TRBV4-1,TGCGCCAGCAGCCCTCCCTCCGTAGATACGCAGTATTTT,CASSPPSVDTQYF
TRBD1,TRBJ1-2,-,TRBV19,TGTGCCAGTAGGACAGGGGCGGTGGATGGCTACACCTTC,CASRTGAVDGYTF
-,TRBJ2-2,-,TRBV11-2,TGTGCCAGCAGCGGACAGAACACCGGGGAGCTGTTTTTT,CASSGQNTGELFF
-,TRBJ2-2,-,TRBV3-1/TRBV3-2,TGTGCCAGCAGCAACCCAACCGCGAACACGGGTATGGGCACCGGGGAGCTGTTTTTT,CASSNPTANTGMGTGELFF
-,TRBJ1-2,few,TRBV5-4,TGTGCCAGCAGCTTGGCGGGGGGTGGCTACACCTTC,CASSLAGGGYTF
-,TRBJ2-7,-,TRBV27,TGTGCCAGCAGCCTAGCGTATAGCTCCTACGAGCAGTACTTC,CASSLAYSSYEQYF
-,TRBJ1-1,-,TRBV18,TGTGCCAGCTCACCTCTATCTGGACAAAGCACTGAAGCTTTCTTT,CASSPLSGQSTEAFF
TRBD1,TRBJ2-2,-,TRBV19,TGTGCCAGTACTGGACAGGGGGCGAACACCGGGGAGCTGTTTTTT,CASTGQGANTGELFF
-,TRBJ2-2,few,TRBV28,TGTGCCAGCAGATCCAACCTCGACAGTCTTTTCACCGGGGAGCTGTTTTTT,CASRSNLDSLFTGELFF
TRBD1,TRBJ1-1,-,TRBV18,TGTGCCAGCTCACCGGGACAGACGAACACTGAAGCTTTCTTT,CASSPGQTNTEAFF
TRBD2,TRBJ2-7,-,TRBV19,TGTGCCAGTAGTATAGCAGCGGGGCCCTCCTACGAGCAGTACTTC,CASSIAAGPSYEQYF
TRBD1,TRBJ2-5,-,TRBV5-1,TGCGCCAGCAGCAAGGGACAGCAGCAAGAGACCCAGTACTTC,CASSKGQQQETQYF
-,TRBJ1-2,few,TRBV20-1,TGCAGCCCCACGTGGGGGGTTGATGAGACCTTC,CSPTWGVDETF
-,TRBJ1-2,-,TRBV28,TGTGCCAGCAGTTTAGTGGCGGACTATGGCTACACCTTC,CASSLVADYGYTF
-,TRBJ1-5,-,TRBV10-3,TGTGCCATCAGTAACACAGGGTGGAGGTGGGGCCAGCCCCAGCATTTT,CAISNTGWRWGQPQHF
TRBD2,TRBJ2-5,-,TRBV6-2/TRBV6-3,TGTGCCAGCAGTTACGTTGACCGCGGGGGGGAGACCCAGTACTTC,CASSYVDRGGETQYF
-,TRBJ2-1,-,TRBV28,TGTGCCAGCAGTTCCCCCCCGAACAGTAACTCCTACAATGAGCAGTTCTTC,CASSSPPNSNSYNEQFF
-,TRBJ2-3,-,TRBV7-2,TGTGCCAGCAGCTCTCCCTCCACAGATACGCAGTATTTT,CASSSPSTDTQYF
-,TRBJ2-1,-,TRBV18,TGTGCCAGCTCTATCTCGACTAGTTCCAATGAGCAGTTCTTC,CASSISTSSNEQFF
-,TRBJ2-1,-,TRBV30,TGTGCCTGTTCAGGATACAATGAGCAGTTCTTC,CACSGYNEQFF
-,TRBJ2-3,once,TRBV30,TGTGCCTGGAGGGACACACGCACAGATACGCAGTATTTT,CAWRDTRTDTQYF
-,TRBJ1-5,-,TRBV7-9,TGTGCCAGCAGCTTAGGGGCGACAGACAATCAGCCCCAGCATTTT,CASSLGATDNQPQHF
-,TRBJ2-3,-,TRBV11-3,TGTGCCAGCAGCTTAGGGGCAGGGCCTTCGAGCACAGATACGCAGTATTTT,CASSLGAGPSSTDTQYF
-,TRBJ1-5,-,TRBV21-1,TGTGCCAGCAGGACAGGAGCCCATCAGCCCCAGCATTTT,CASRTGAHQPQHF
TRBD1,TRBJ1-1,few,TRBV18,TGTGCCAGCTCTCGGGACAGAGACACTGAAGCTTTCTTT,CASSRDRDTEAFF
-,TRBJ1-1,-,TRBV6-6,TGTGCCAGCAGTTATGGTCAGGGCATGAACACTGAAGCTTTCTTT,CASSYGQGMNTEAFF
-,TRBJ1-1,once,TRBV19,TGTGCCAGTAGTCCATCCACAGGGTATGATGTTGTCACTGAAGCTTTCTTT,CASSPSTGYDVVTEAFF
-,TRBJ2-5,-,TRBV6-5,TGTGCCAGCTGCATGACAGCACAAGAGACCCAGTACTTC,CASCMTAQETQYF
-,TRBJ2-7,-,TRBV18,TGTGCCAGCTCACCCGGGGTTTACGAGCAGTACTTC,CASSPGVYEQYF
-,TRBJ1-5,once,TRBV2,TGTGCCAGCAGTGCTGGGGAGAATCAGCCCCAGCATTTT,CASSAGENQPQHF
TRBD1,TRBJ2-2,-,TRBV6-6,TGTGCCATCCGGGACAGGGGACTCCCCGGGGAGCTGTTTTTT,CAIRDRGLPGELFF
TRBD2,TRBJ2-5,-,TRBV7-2,TGTGCCAGCAGCTTAGGACTAGCGGGATCAGAGACCCAGTACTTC,CASSLGLAGSETQYF
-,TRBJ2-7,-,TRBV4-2,TGTGCCAGCAGCCAAGAGAAGGGGCGACTCGAGCAGTACTTC,CASSQEKGRLEQYF
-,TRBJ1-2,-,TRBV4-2,TGTGCCAGCAGCCAAGACCCGAGGGATCTTGGCGGCTACACCTTC,CASSQDPRDLGGYTF
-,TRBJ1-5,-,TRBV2,TGTGCCAGCAGTACGGGAGATCAGCCCCAGCATTTT,CASSTGDQPQHF
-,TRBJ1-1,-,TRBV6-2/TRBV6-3,TGTGCCAGCAGTTGGTTTAACGGGGGATGGAACACTGAAGCTTTCTTT,CASSWFNGGWNTEAFF
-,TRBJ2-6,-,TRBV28,TGTGCCAGCAGCAAAACAGGGGCCAACGTCCTGACTTTC,CASSKTGANVLTF